Listed below are T cell receptor beta chains from one sample, sequenced in a study of cytomegalovirus exposure and HLA in healthy donors. Assay: immunoSEQ multiplex PCR; the TCRdb copy retains only in-frame clones and omits some. The sample yields around 90,000 clones, about 79% seen once. The sample taken for sequencing was PBMCs. The receptors were sampled from a man over 45 in good health and CMV-seronegative. CDR3s leave out the opening cysteine and the closing phenylalanine or tryptophan.

CDR3 protein | V gene | CDR3 length | J gene
ASSQDEYQPQH | TRBV4-1 | 11 | TRBJ1-5
ASSPGQIYQPQH | TRBV7-2 | 12 | TRBJ1-5
SSSRDSSSTDTQY | TRBV7-9 | 13 | TRBJ2-3
ASSLIAAQTAGELF | TRBV7-3 | 14 | TRBJ2-2
ASSFQGARGETQY | TRBV28 | 13 | TRBJ2-5
ASLSRDGGQPQH | TRBV6-6 | 12 | TRBJ1-5
ASSTGGGGLGYEQY | TRBV5-1 | 14 | TRBJ2-7
ASSQEVGLPEQY | TRBV14 | 12 | TRBJ2-7
ASSQDDIGGLQQF | TRBV4-3 | 13 | TRBJ2-1
ASSLASGLAGGGADTQY | TRBV5-1 | 17 | TRBJ2-3
ASSGGHNNQPQH | TRBV19 | 12 | TRBJ1-5
ASKAGDSTDTQY | TRBV6-6 | 12 | TRBJ2-3
ASSLRSTNEKLF | TRBV7-9 | 12 | TRBJ1-4
ASSPRGSSGRSNEQY | TRBV13 | 15 | TRBJ2-7
ASSSGTDQETQY | TRBV7-8 | 12 | TRBJ2-5
ASSSGQGYNQETQY | TRBV6-5 | 14 | TRBJ2-5
ASSQSNVRQY | TRBV14 | 10 | TRBJ2-7
ASSERGGKATNEKLF | TRBV6-1 | 15 | TRBJ1-4